Presented here are 29 T cell receptor beta chains from one specimen sequenced in a study of regulatory T cells in long-lasting Graves disease. Time point here: persistent/refractory GD, antithyroid drugs over 5 years with positive TRAb. Making the TCR library involved RNA that had been extracted from PBMCs. To make TCR beta libraries, researchers used iRepertoire HTBI primers and Arm-PCR of CDR3 regions. MiXCR was run by TCRdb on the multiplex PCR reads, yielding one entry per CDR3 protein. The table records some 420,000 distinct CDR3 sequences, 22% of them present only once. The sequences come from peripheral blood mononuclear cells (PBMCs), collected when the disease was refractory, from a patient treated with antithyroid drugs. All receptors come from a female donor with Graves disease.

This clonotype was observed at least ten times. The J gene is TRBJ1-1, the V gene TRBV27; TRBD1 matches 7 bases. In germline, CDR1 is MNHEY, CDR2 SMNVEV (reference sequence). This CDR3 spans 16 amino acids. V shed 5 bases and J 1 base; nucleotides not matched to a gene: 10. CDR3 bases: TGTGCCAGCAGTCACCCATACAGGGGAACGAACACTGAAGCTTTCTTT. It specifies CASSHPYRGTNTEAFF.

This clonotype has a count of ten or more. The J gene is TRBJ2-5, the V gene TRBV12-3 or TRBV12-4; D unclear. The CDR3 loop spans 13 amino acids. Trimming took off 5 bases at V and 3 bases at J, with 10 bases between the two ends. In DNA, the CDR3 is TGTGCCAGCAGTGTAGGACGTGAAGAGACCCAGTACTTC. Protein product: CASSVGREETQYF.

This clonotype was seen at least ten times. The chain links TRBV11-2 to TRBJ2-2; D is uncertain. This CDR3 is 17 amino acids long. CDR1 is SGHAT and CDR2 is FQNNGV in the germline V gene. V was shortened by 1 base and J by 2 bases, with 14 bases between the two germline ends. The CDR3 loop is CASSLGYLTFNTGELFF. The CDR3 DNA reads as TGTGCCAGCAGCTTAGGCTACCTTACGTTCAACACCGGGGAGCTGTTTTTT.

This clonotype was recorded a few times. An end of the junction does not agree with germline; a read error may underlie this. This rearrangement joins TRBV13 to TRBJ2-5, with D possibly TRBD2 on 5 matching bases. CDR1 PRHDT and CDR2 FYEKMQ come from the germline V gene (reference sequence). The CDR3 is made up of 13 amino acids. CDR3 nucleotide sequence: TGCGCCAGCAGCCAACCCGGCGGGGAGACCCAGTACTTC. Translated: CASSQPGGETQYF.

This clonotype was observed a few times. The V and J genes are TRBV6-5 and TRBJ2-7; TRBD2 is a possible D gene (6 bases). Germline CDR1 is MNHEY and CDR2 is SVGAGI. The V end lost 4 bases, the J end lost 7 bases, and 17 bases lay between the germline ends. The CDR3 sequence is 14 residues long. The CDR3 here is CASSSPTRGWEQYF. DNA for the CDR3: TGTGCCAGCAGTTCACCGACTAGGGGTTGGGAGCAGTACTTC.

The V gene is TRBV12-3 or TRBV12-4, the J gene TRBJ2-3; D may be TRBD1 (5 bases). Trimming removed 1 base at V and 2 bases at J, with 10 bases between. The length of the CDR3 is 15 residues. The CDR3 nucleotides are TGTGCCAGCAGTTTAGACAGGACCTCCACAGATACGCAGTATTTT. Its protein is CASSLDRTSTDTQYF.

This clonotype has just a few counts. V and J are TRBV4-3 and TRBJ2-5, with TRBD1 matching 9 bases. Germline CDR1 reads LGHNA; CDR2 reads YSLEER. The V and J ends lost 4 bases and 4 bases, in that order; junction bases with no gene match: 7. This CDR3 has 15 residues. The CDR3 nucleotides are TGCGCCAGCAGCCGACAACAGGGGGCTGGAGAGACCCAGTACTTC. Translation: CASSRQQGAGETQYF.

Points on this clonotype: This may arise from a read error, as a much more abundant clone is one base away. The gene calls are TRBV27 and TRBJ1-2, with D possibly being TRBD1 (5 bases). This CDR3 comprises 14 residues. Trimming left V 5 bases short and J 2 bases short, with 12 bases between. Germline CDR1 is MNHEY and CDR2 is SMNVEV (reference sequence). The CDR3: CASSPRGWNYGYTF. CDR3 nucleotide sequence: TGTGCCAGCAGTCCCCGGGGCTGGAACTATGGCTACACCTTC.

As concerns this clonotype: A much larger clone lies one base from this, so it may be a read error. The CDR3 DNA reads as TGTGCCAGCAGCCCCGACCTTATGGGGAGTACTGAAGCTTTCTTT. Protein product: CASSPDLMGSTEAFF. The rearrangement joins TRBV7-2 to TRBJ1-1; unclear D gene. Trimming removed 5 bases from V and 5 bases from J, with 18 bases in between. CDR3 size: 15 residues. Germline CDR1 SGHTA, CDR2 FQGNSA. Drawing the rest from reference TRBV7-2 and TRBJ1-1, the complete variable domain is GAGVSQSPSNKVTEKGKDVELRCDPISGHTALYWYRQSLGQGLEFLIYFQGNSAPDKSGLPSDRFSAERTGGSVSTLTIQRTQQEDSAVYLCASSPDLMGSTEAFFGQGTRLTVV.

This rearrangement joins TRBV20-1 to TRBJ2-3; D is tentatively TRBD1 or TRBD2 (7 bases each). Trimming cost V 0 bases and J 9 bases, with 16 bases left between them. The CDR3 is 14 residues long. Germline V lookup: CDR1 DFQATT, CDR2 SNEGSKA (reference sequence). The CDR3 sequence: CSARDGGAGGTQYF. The CDR3 nucleotides read TGCAGTGCTAGAGATGGGGGGGCAGGGGGGACGCAGTATTTT.

The J gene is TRBJ1-2, the V gene TRBV27, with D unclear. Germline V gene lookup returns CDR1 MNHEY and CDR2 SMNVEV (reference sequence). V was trimmed by 6 bases and J by 2 bases, leaving 16 bases between them. This CDR3 spans 15 amino acids. CDR3 sequence: CASSQSRAANYGYTF. CDR3 DNA: TGTGCCAGCAGCCAAAGCCGGGCCGCCAACTATGGCTACACCTTC.

The chain joins TRBV20-1 to TRBJ2-7; 11 nucleotides line up with TRBD2. Losses at the gene ends were 2 bases for V and 0 bases for J; bases not matched to a gene: 9. Per the germline V gene, CDR1 is DFQATT and CDR2 is SNEGSKA (reference sequence). The CDR3 is made up of 17 amino acids. The CDR3 loop reads CSARPGTSGANSYEQYF. CDR3 sequence (DNA): TGCAGTGCTAGACCCGGGACTAGCGGAGCTAACTCCTACGAGCAGTACTTC.

This clonotype showed up many times. This rearrangement joins TRBV7-2 to TRBJ2-5; D is ambiguous. CDR1 SGHTA and CDR2 FQGNSA come from the germline V gene. The V end lost 4 bases, the J end lost 5 bases, and 8 bases lay between the germline ends. The CDR3 length is 12 residues. In DNA, the CDR3 is TGTGCCAGCAGCTCGACTGGGGAGACCCAGTACTTC. This translates into CASSSTGETQYF.

The rearrangement uses TRBV20-1 and TRBJ2-3; 10 nucleotides align to TRBD1. The CDR3 totals 14 residues. CDR1 is DFQATT and CDR2 is SNEGSKA in the germline V gene (reference sequence). Trimming at V came to 5 bases and at J to 0 bases, leaving 2 bases not matched to a gene. This CDR3 is CSADRGRSTDTQYF. The CDR3 DNA sequence: TGCAGTGCTGACAGGGGGCGGAGCACAGATACGCAGTATTTT.

This clonotype was picked up a small number of times. The chain employs TRBV6-1 and TRBJ1-5; D may be TRBD1 (6 bases). From germline, CDR1 is MNHNS and CDR2 SASEGT. V gave up 7 bases and J gave up 0 bases, with 13 bases separating them. This CDR3 region has 15 residues. The CDR3 reads CASKRQAYSNQPQHF. The CDR3 DNA follows: TGTGCCAGCAAGAGACAGGCATATAGCAATCAGCCCCAGCATTTT.

This clonotype was picked up a small number of times. The chain's CDR3 is CASSELTGGLTEAFF. The DNA of the CDR3 is TGTGCCAGCAGCGAACTGACAGGGGGGCTCACTGAAGCTTTCTTT. The chain employs TRBV5-5 and TRBJ1-1; 9 bases align to TRBD1. Germline V CDR1 and CDR2: SGHKS, YYEKEE (reference sequence). The CDR3 has 15 amino acids. The junction had 8 bases not matched to a gene; V was cut back by 4 bases and J by 4 bases.

This clonotype has a count of ten or more. This rearrangement joins TRBV6-1 to TRBJ1-2; possibly TRBD1 for D (5 bases). The CDR3 loop spans 13 amino acids. Germline values: CDR1 MNHNS, CDR2 SASEGT. V shed 4 bases and J shed 10 bases, with 16 bases lying between them. In DNA form, the CDR3 reads TGTGCCAGCAGTGGGGACGCAGGTGGAGTCTACACCTTC. The encoded protein is CASSGDAGGVYTF.

This clonotype was counted many times. The chain has TRBV29-1 and TRBJ1-1; D may be TRBD1 (6 bases). V shed 2 bases and J shed 1 base, with 8 bases lying between them. CDR3 size: 13 residues. The V gene's germline CDR1 is SQVTM and CDR2 ANQGSEA. The chain's CDR3 is CSVEKGGNTEAFF. CDR3 in DNA: TGCAGCGTTGAAAAGGGGGGGAACACTGAAGCTTTCTTT.

Many counts were recorded for this clonotype. The chain recombines TRBV7-8 with TRBJ1-2, with unresolved D. CDR3 length equals 16 residues. Germline CDR1 reads SGHVS; CDR2 reads FQNEAQ. The germline V and J ends were trimmed by 1 base and 4 bases, with 16 bases remaining between them. CDR3 protein: CASSLEMGSPLYGYTF. The CDR3 DNA reads TGTGCCAGCAGCTTAGAAATGGGGTCCCCCCTCTATGGCTACACCTTC.

This clonotype was seen repeatedly, ten times or more. The chain has TRBV7-3 and TRBJ2-7; D is possibly TRBD1 or TRBD2 (5 bases each). Germline V gene sequence: CDR1 SGHTA, CDR2 FQGTGA. V was pared by 3 bases and J by 4 bases, with 19 bases between. The CDR3 covers 16 residues. The CDR3 sequence: CASSLKGRLPNYEQYF. The CDR3 coding sequence is TGTGCCAGCAGCTTGAAGGGACGGCTGCCGAATTACGAGCAGTACTTC.

This clonotype was seen at least ten times. The chain links TRBV28 to TRBJ1-5, with D possibly being TRBD1 (6 bases). The CDR3 covers 17 residues. The germline V gene encodes CDR1 MDHEN and CDR2 SYDVKM. The V gene lost 6 bases and the J gene lost 0 bases, with 18 bases spanning the gap. The CDR3 region has the DNA TGTGCCAGCAGCTCGTCAGGGGCCCCTTATAGCAATCAGCCCCAGCATTTT. Translation: CASSSSGAPYSNQPQHF.

This clonotype has just a few counts. This chain joins TRBV6-5 and TRBJ2-5, with D unresolved. Germline CDR1 and CDR2: MNHEY and SVGAGI. The CDR3 extends over 13 amino acids. Trimming pared 1 base from V and 2 bases from J, leaving 5 bases between. The CDR3 DNA reads TGTGCCAGCAGTTACTTCATTCAAGAGACCCAGTACTTC. Its protein is CASSYFIQETQYF.

This chain connects TRBV29-1 to TRBJ1-1; D unresolved. The length of the CDR3 is 11 residues. CDR1 SQVTM and CDR2 ANQGSEA come from the germline V gene. Trimming took 7 bases from V and 10 from J, leaving 16 bases between them. The CDR3 loop reads CSDHRYSGAFF. The CDR3 bases are TGCAGCGATCATCGGTATTCGGGAGCTTTCTTT.

This clonotype was picked up a small number of times. The rearrangement links TRBV24-1 to TRBJ1-4; the D is unclear. The CDR3 has 9 residues. Germline CDR1 KGHDR, CDR2 SFDVKD. CDR3 amino acids: CGRFEKLFF. The CDR3 nucleotides read TGTGGGCGATTTGAAAAACTGTTTTTT.

This clonotype has ten or more counts. This chain connects TRBV2 to TRBJ2-2; 8 bases are a match to TRBD1. Germline trimming cut 4 bases from V and 4 bases from J; bases unmatched to any gene: 5. The CDR3 extends over 15 amino acids. Germline V gene data show CDR1 as SNHLY and CDR2 as FYNNEI. The CDR3 region is CASSAGGDGTGELFF. Written as DNA, the CDR3 is TGTGCCAGCAGTGCAGGGGGCGATGGCACCGGGGAGCTGTTTTTT.

The sample holds one count of this clonotype. The V call is TRBV13, the J call TRBJ1-6; D uncertain. The CDR3 covers 17 residues. V lost 4 bases to trimming and J lost 0 bases, with 13 bases between them. Germline assignment: CDR1 PRHDT and CDR2 FYEKMQ (reference sequence). The CDR3 coding sequence is TGTGCCAGCAGCTCTCAGCGCTCTAGCTCCTATAATTCACCCCTCCACTTT. This gives the protein CASSSQRSSSYNSPLHF.

This clonotype appeared many times. J is TRBJ2-7 and V is TRBV28, with 7 bases identical to TRBD1. Trimming took 9 bases from V and 0 from J; bases not matched to a gene: 2. This CDR3 comprises 12 residues. Germline V gene sequence: CDR1 MDHEN, CDR2 SYDVKM. This CDR3 reads CASGQDSYEQYF. The CDR3 bases are TGTGCCAGTGGACAGGACTCCTACGAGCAGTACTTC.

This clonotype occurred many times. V is TRBV19 and J is TRBJ1-6; tentatively, D is TRBD1 (5 bases). With 4 bases removed from V and 10 bases from J, the gap between germline ends came to 17 bases. CDR3 length: 15 residues. CDR1 is LNHDA, CDR2 SQIVND, per germline (reference sequence). CDR3 sequence reads: CASSNLWDVLSPLHF. CDR3 coding DNA: TGTGCCAGTAGTAACCTTTGGGACGTTCTGTCACCCCTCCACTTT. Full variable domain (rest looked up from reference TRBV19 and TRBJ1-6): DGGITQSPKYLFRKEGQNVTLSCEQNLNHDAMYWYRQDPGQGLRLIYYSQIVNDFQKGDIAEGYSVSREKKESFPLTVTSAQKNPTAFYLCASSNLWDVLSPLHFGNGTRLTVT.

The chain has TRBV19 and TRBJ2-2; TRBD1 aligns across 10 bases. The CDR3 loop spans 16 amino acids. V lost 6 bases to trimming and J lost 4 bases; unmatched junction nucleotides: 8. In germline, CDR1 is LNHDA, CDR2 SQIVND (reference sequence). The CDR3 bases are TGTGCCAGTAGCACTCTGCGGGACAGGGGCACCGGGGAGCTGTTTTTT. This translates into CASSTLRDRGTGELFF.